These 10 T cell receptor beta chains came from one sample sequenced in a study of cytomegalovirus exposure and HLA in healthy donors. Researchers ran the PCR with 60 Vbeta and 13 Jbeta primers. Generated by immunoSEQ multiplex PCR, the TCRdb table keeps only in-frame clones and is missing some. Among 200,000 or so clones, around 80% were seen once, and the ten largest hold around 2.1%. Specimen: PBMCs. Receptors originate from a woman younger than 35 in good health and CMV-seropositive.

This sequence joins TRBV2 and TRBJ2-7; perhaps TRBD1 as D (6 bases). This CDR3 is built from 14 residues. V shed 5 bases and J shed 2 bases, with 13 bases lying between them. Germline CDR1 and CDR2: SNHLY and FYNNEI. The CDR3 DNA is TGTGCCAGCAGTACAGGGCACAAAACCTACGAGCAGTACTTC. It specifies CASSTGHKTYEQYF.

V gene TRBV18 combines with J gene TRBJ2-7, with a possible D match to TRBD1 (7 bases). This CDR3 comprises 15 residues. V dropped 3 bases and J dropped 3 bases, with 15 bases sitting between them. The germline gives CDR1 KGHSH, CDR2 LQKENI. The CDR3 sequence is CASSPSGGRVYEQYV. DNA of the CDR3: TGTGCCAGCTCACCTTCAGGGGGGCGCGTCTACGAGCAGTACGTC.

The chain links TRBV5-1 to TRBJ1-6, with 8 bases lining up with TRBD1. CDR3 length: 16 amino acids. The germline V gene has CDR1 SGHRS and CDR2 YFSETQ. Trimming at V came to 0 bases and at J to 14 bases, leaving 13 bases not matched to a gene. CDR3 sequence: CASSLAPGQVNSALHF. As DNA, the CDR3 is TGCGCCAGCAGCTTGGCCCCGGGACAGGTTAATTCGGCCCTCCACTTT.

This clone was counted a few times. The chain couples TRBV11-1 to TRBJ2-1; a weak D match, TRBD2 (6 bases). Germline V gene sequence: CDR1 SGHAT, CDR2 FQDESV (reference sequence). V lost 7 bases, J lost 2 bases, and 15 bases lay in between. The CDR3 totals 15 residues. The CDR3 coding sequence is TGTGCCAGCACCCGGGGTAGCGGCACCTACAATGAGCAGTTCTTC. This gives the protein CASTRGSGTYNEQFF.

This chain uses TRBV4-1 with TRBJ2-7; weak D call: TRBD1 (5 bases). The CDR3 has 13 residues. V gave up 1 base and J gave up 4 bases, with 8 bases separating them. Per germline, CDR1 MGHRA and CDR2 YSYEKL. The DNA for the CDR3 is TGCGCCAGCAGCCAAGCAGGGAAGTACGAGCAGTACTTC. Protein product: CASSQAGKYEQYF.

This clone was counted once. The rearrangement uses TRBV6-5 and TRBJ1-6; TRBD1 might be the D (6 bases). The CDR3 has 14 residues. The germline gives CDR1 MNHEY, CDR2 SVGAGI. Trimming shortened V by 6 bases and J by 4 bases, and 10 bases separated the two germline ends. CDR3 amino acids: CASRATGYNSPLHF. Written as DNA, the CDR3 is TGTGCCAGCAGGGCAACAGGGTATAATTCACCCCTCCACTTT.

V usage is TRBV5-1 and J usage is TRBJ2-2, with D possibly matching TRBD2 (6 bases). The CDR3 is 15 amino acids. The germline V and J ends were trimmed by 4 bases and 6 bases, with 16 bases remaining between them. Germline V gene sequence: CDR1 SGHRS, CDR2 YFSETQ. CDR3 in amino acids: CASSPGTGLPGELFF. For the CDR3, the DNA is TGCGCCAGCAGCCCTGGGACTGGACTACCCGGGGAGCTGTTTTTT.

The chain combines TRBV2 with TRBJ2-7; 7 bases line up with TRBD2. Germline-derived CDR1 and CDR2 are SNHLY and FYNNEI. CDR3 length: 15 residues. V dropped 11 bases and J dropped 3; count of bases not matched to a gene: 16. The CDR3 nucleotides read TGTGCCTCGAGATCGGGGCGGGGGACGATCTACGAGCAGTACGTC. The encoded protein is CASRSGRGTIYEQYV.

This clone was seen only a few times. The chain combines TRBV6-5 with TRBJ1-6, with TRBD1 matching 7 bases. The V and J ends lost 11 bases and 8 bases, in that order; junction bases with no gene match: 12. Per germline, CDR1 MNHEY and CDR2 SVGAGI. The length of the CDR3 is 14 residues. This CDR3 is CAASPTGSHSPLHF. DNA for the CDR3: TGTGCCGCAAGCCCGACAGGGTCCCATTCACCCCTCCACTTT.

This chain joins TRBV19 and TRBJ2-5; a possible D gene is TRBD2 (5 bases). Germline CDR1 reads LNHDA; CDR2 reads SQIVND (reference sequence). The CDR3 has 12 residues. V lost 10 bases to trimming and J lost 5 bases, with 14 bases between them. The CDR3 sequence: CATAPGTETQYF. The CDR3 DNA reads as TGTGCCACCGCTCCGGGAACGGAGACCCAGTACTTC.